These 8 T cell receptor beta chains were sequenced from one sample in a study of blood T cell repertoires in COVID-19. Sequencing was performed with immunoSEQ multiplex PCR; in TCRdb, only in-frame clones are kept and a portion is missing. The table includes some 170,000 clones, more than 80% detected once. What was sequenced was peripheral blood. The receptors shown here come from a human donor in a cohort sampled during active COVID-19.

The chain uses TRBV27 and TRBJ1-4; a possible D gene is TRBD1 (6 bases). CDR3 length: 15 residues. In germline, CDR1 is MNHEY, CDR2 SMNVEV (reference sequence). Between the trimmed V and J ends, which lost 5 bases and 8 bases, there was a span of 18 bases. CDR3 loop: CASSLGGGMGEKLFF. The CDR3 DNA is TGTGCCAGCAGTCTCGGCGGGGGCATGGGAGAAAAACTGTTTTTT.

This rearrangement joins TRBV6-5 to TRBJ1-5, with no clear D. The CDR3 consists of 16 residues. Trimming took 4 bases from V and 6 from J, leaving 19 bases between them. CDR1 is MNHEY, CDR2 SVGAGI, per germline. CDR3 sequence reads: CASSSLATGGIQPQHF. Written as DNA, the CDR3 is TGTGCCAGCAGTTCCTTAGCGACGGGCGGGATTCAGCCCCAGCATTTT.

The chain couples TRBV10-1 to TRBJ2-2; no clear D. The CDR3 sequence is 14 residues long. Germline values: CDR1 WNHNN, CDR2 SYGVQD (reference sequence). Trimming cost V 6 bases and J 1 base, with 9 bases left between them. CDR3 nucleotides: TGCGCCAGCAGGGCAGGTTTGAACACCGGGGAGCTGTTTTTT. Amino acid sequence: CASRAGLNTGELFF.

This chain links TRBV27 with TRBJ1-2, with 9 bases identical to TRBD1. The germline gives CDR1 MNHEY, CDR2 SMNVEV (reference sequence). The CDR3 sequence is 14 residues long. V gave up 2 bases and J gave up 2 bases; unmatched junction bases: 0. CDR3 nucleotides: TGTGCCAGCAGTTTAGGGACAGGGAACTATGGCTACACCTTC. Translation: CASSLGTGNYGYTF.

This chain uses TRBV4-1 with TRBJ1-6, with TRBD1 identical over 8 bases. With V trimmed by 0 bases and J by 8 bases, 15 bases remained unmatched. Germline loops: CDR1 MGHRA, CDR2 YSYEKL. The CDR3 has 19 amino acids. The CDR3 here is CASSQDFPGGKGFHSPLHF. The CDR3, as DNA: TGCGCCAGCAGCCAAGATTTCCCAGGGGGCAAGGGTTTTCATTCACCCCTCCACTTT.

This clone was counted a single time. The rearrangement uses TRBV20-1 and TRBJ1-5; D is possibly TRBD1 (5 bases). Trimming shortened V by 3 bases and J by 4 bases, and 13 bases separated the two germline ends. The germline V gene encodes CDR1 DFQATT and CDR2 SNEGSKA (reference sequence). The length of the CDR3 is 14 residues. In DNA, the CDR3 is TGCAGTGCTAGTGAGGCGGGGGTTAATCAGCCCCAGCATTTT. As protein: CSASEAGVNQPQHF.

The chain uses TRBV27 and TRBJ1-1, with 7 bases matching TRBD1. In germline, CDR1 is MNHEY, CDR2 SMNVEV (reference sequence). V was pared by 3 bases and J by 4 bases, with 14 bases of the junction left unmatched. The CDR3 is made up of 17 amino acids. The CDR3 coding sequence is TGTGCCAGCAGTTTGGGGCGGGCACAGGGGTGGGGCACTGAAGCTTTCTTT. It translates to CASSLGRAQGWGTEAFF.

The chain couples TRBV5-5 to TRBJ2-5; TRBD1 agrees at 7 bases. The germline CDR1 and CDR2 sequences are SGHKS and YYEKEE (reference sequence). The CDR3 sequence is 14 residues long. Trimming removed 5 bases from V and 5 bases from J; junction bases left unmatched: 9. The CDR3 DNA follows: TGTGCCAGCAGTAGGCAACAGGGGACGGAGACCCAGTACTTC. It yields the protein CASSRQQGTETQYF.